Following are 9 T cell receptor beta chains from one sample sequenced in a study of response to subunit inactivated influenza vaccine. TCRdb recomputed calls from the RT-PCR reads with MiXCR, one row per CDR3 protein. The sample holds roughly 700,000 distinct CDR3 sequences, over 11% seen once. This sample comprised PBMCs from blood, obtained 14 days before vaccination. These TCRs come from a man in his fifties who received an inactivated influenza vaccine.

The CDR3 coding sequence is TGTGCCAGCAGCCTTTCGCTGTCGGGCGGGGAGACCCAGTACTTC. Translation: CASSLSLSGGETQYF. The rearrangement uses TRBV7-2 and TRBJ2-5, with a possible D match to TRBD2 (5 bases). The germline V and J ends were trimmed by 5 bases and 5 bases, with 18 bases remaining between them. The germline gives CDR1 SGHTA, CDR2 FQGNSA. The CDR3 covers 15 residues.

This clonotype was detected a few times. The chain has TRBV19 and TRBJ2-1; 10 nucleotides agree with TRBD1. Losses at the gene ends were 9 bases for V and 8 bases for J; bases not matched to a gene: 10. There are 14 residues in the CDR3. Germline assignment: CDR1 LNHDA and CDR2 SQIVND (reference sequence). CDR3 nucleotide sequence: TGTGCCAGCAAGACGGGACAGGGGCATTATGAGCAGTTCTTC. This codes for CASKTGQGHYEQFF.

As concerns this clonotype: This is likely a read error, given that the CDR3 carries no conserved phenylalanine or tryptophan at its end. J is TRBJ2-7 and V is TRBV5-6; D unresolved. With 4 bases removed from V and 3 bases from J, the gap between germline ends came to 17 bases. The germline gives CDR1 SGHDT, CDR2 YYEEEE. The CDR3 has 15 residues. CDR3 in DNA: TGTGCCAGCAGCCACACCACGGCTTTCGGCTACGAGCAGTACTTA. The encoded protein is CASSHTTAFGYEQYL.

This clonotype has only a few counts. The rearrangement uses TRBV4-2 and TRBJ2-5; D not resolved. Between the trimmed V and J ends, which lost 0 bases and 1 base, there was a span of 9 bases. This CDR3 has 15 amino acids. Germline CDR1 LGHNA, CDR2 YNFKEQ. CDR3 residues: CASSQDIDGQETQYF. CDR3 DNA sequence: TGTGCCAGCAGCCAAGATATTGACGGCCAAGAGACCCAGTACTTC.

This clonotype was observed a handful of times. The chain uses TRBV6-2 or TRBV6-3 and TRBJ1-4, with a weak D call TRBD1 (5 bases). CDR3 length equals 14 residues. Germline CDR1 is MNHEY and CDR2 is SVGEGT. The V end lost 1 base, the J end lost 7 bases, and 10 bases lay between the germline ends. The CDR3 DNA reads TGTGCCAGCAGTTACTGGGGCGGCGGTGAAAAACTGTTTTTT. It translates to CASSYWGGGEKLFF.

Only a few counts were recorded for this clonotype. The genes are TRBV7-9 and TRBJ1-4, with D possibly matching TRBD1 (5 bases). The germline V gene encodes CDR1 SEHNR and CDR2 FQNEAQ (reference sequence). The CDR3 loop spans 14 amino acids. Trimming shortened V by 8 bases and J by 4 bases, and 14 bases separated the two germline ends. The CDR3 here is CASPEEGSNEKLFF. The CDR3 DNA sequence: TGTGCCAGCCCCGAGGAGGGGAGTAATGAAAAACTGTTTTTT.

The V call is TRBV2, the J call TRBJ2-7; D is perhaps TRBD2 (6 bases). CDR3 length: 14 amino acids. The germline V gene encodes CDR1 SNHLY and CDR2 FYNNEI. V lost 4 bases to trimming and J lost 0 bases, with 10 bases between them. CDR3 coding DNA: TGTGCCAGCAGTGTGGAGGGGATCTCCTACGAGCAGTACTTC. Its translation is CASSVEGISYEQYF.

In this sample, this clonotype turned up a few times. This chain connects TRBV6-1 to TRBJ1-4, with 9 bases identical to TRBD1. Germline V gives CDR1 MNHNS, CDR2 SASEGT. V was pared by 5 bases and J by 7 bases, with 8 bases of the junction left unmatched. The CDR3 covers 15 residues. The CDR3 reads CASSRRGQGGEKLFF. CDR3 nucleotide sequence: TGTGCCAGCAGTCGCCGGGGACAGGGAGGTGAAAAACTGTTTTTT.

This clonotype turned up a few times. The chain uses TRBV4-2 and TRBJ2-3; D is uncertain. CDR1 and CDR2 from the germline V gene are LGHNA and YNFKEQ. The CDR3 spans 12 residues. V lost 2 bases to trimming and J lost 4 bases, with 4 bases between them. CDR3 bases: TGTGCCAGCAGCCAACTTCCAGATACGCAGTATTTT. Its translation is CASSQLPDTQYF.